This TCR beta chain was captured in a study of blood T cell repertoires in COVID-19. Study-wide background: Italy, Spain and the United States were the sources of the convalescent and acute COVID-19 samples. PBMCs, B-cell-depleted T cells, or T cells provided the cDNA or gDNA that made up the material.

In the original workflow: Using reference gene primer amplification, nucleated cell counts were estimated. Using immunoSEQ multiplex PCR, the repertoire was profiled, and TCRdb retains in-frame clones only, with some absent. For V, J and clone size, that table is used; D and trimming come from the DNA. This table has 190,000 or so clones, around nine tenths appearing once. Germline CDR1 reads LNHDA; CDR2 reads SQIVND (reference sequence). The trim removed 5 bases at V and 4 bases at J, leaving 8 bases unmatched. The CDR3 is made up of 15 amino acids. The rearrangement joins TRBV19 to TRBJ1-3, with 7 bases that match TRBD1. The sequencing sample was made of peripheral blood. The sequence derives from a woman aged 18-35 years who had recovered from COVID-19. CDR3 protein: CASSAGQGVGNTIYF. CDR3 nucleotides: TGTGCCAGTAGTGCCGGGCAGGGGGTCGGAAACACCATATATTTT.